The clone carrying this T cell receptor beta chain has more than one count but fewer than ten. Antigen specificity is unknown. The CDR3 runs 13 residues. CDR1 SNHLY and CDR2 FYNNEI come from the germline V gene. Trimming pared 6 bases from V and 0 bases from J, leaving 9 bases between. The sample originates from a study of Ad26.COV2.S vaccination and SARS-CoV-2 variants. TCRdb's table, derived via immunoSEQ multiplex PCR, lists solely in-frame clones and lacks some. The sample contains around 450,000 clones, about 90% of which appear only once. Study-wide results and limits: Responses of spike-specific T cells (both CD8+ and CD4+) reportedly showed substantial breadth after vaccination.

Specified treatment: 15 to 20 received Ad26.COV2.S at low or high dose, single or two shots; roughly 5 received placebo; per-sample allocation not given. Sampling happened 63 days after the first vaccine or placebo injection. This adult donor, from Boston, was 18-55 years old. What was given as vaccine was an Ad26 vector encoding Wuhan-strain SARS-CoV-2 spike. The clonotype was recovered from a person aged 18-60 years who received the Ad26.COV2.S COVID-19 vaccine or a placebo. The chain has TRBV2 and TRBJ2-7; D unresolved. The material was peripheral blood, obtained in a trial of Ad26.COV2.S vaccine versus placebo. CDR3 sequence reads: CASSMTGSYEQYF. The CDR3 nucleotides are TGTGCCAGCAGCATGACGGGCTCCTACGAGCAGTACTTC.